This T cell receptor beta chain appears in the sequencing data of a study of blood T cell repertoires in COVID-19. Across the study: The United States, Italy and Spain were the sources of the acute and convalescent COVID-19 samples. T cells, B-cell-depleted T cells, or PBMCs supplied cDNA or gDNA.

As originally analysed: Counts of nucleated cells, estimated from reference gene primer amplification, were obtained. TCRdb keeps only in-frame clones here, not all; method: immunoSEQ multiplex PCR. V, J and clone size derive from that table, while D and trimming were established from the DNA sequence. The data contain fewer than 130,000 clones, 70% to 90% of them singletons. In this sample, this clone turned up once. Trimming stripped 0 bases from V and 5 bases from J, with 5 bases between. The V gene's germline CDR1 is PRHDT and CDR2 FYEKMQ (reference sequence). The CDR3 contains 12 residues. The source is a human donor in a cohort sampled during active COVID-19. Material: peripheral blood. The chain uses TRBV13 and TRBJ2-7; D unresolved. The CDR3 reads CASSLGVDEQYF. CDR3 coding DNA: TGTGCCAGCAGCTTAGGCGTCGACGAGCAGTACTTC.